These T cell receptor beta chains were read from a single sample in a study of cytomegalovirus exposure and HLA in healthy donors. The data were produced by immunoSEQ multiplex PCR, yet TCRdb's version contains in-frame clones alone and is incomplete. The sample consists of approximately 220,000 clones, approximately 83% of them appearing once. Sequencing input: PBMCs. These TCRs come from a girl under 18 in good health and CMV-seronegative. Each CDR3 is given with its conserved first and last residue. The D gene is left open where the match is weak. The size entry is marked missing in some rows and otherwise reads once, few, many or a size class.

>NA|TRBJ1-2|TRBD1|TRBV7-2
CASRQGGGSDYGYTF
TGTGCCAGCCGCCAAGGGGGCGGTTCTGACTATGGCTACACCTTC
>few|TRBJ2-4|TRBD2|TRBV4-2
CASSQGTSGGKNIQYF
TGTGCCAGCAGCCAAGGGACTAGCGGGGGGAAAAACATTCAGTACTTC
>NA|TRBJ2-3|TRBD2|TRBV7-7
CASSQGLAGRYTQYF
TGTGCCAGCAGCCAGGGACTAGCGGGGAGATATACGCAGTATTTT
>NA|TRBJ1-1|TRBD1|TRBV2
CARKRQGATEAFF
TGTGCCAGGAAAAGACAGGGGGCAACTGAAGCTTTCTTT
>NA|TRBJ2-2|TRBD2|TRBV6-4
CASSPIAGRLTPGELFF
TGTGCCAGCAGTCCCATAGCGGGGAGACTAACACCCGGGGAGCTGTTTTTT
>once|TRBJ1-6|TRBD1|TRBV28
CASSLGQTTPLHF
TGTGCCAGCAGTTTGGGACAGACGACACCCCTCCACTTT
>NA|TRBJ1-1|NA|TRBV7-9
CASSLAQGRDTEAFF
TGTGCCAGCAGCTTAGCTCAGGGAAGGGACACTGAAGCTTTCTTT
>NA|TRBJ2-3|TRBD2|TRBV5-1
CASSLLGGGEDTQYF
TGCGCCAGCAGCTTGCTGGGGGGGGGAGAGGATACGCAGTATTTT
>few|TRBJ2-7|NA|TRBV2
CASTEGYEQYF
TGTGCCAGCACGGAGGGTTACGAGCAGTACTTC
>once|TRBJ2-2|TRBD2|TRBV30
CAWSGTSGNTGELFF
TGTGCCTGGTCCGGGACTAGCGGGAACACCGGGGAGCTGTTTTTT
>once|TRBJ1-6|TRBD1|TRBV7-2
CASTNSGTGSHSPLHF
TGTGCCAGCACCAACTCCGGGACAGGGTCCCATTCACCCCTCCACTTT
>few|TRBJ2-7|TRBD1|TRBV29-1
CSSKAGTGGGEQYF
TGCAGCTCAAAGGCCGGGACAGGGGGCGGCGAGCAGTACTTC
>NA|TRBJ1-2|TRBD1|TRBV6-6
CASRMTGENYGYTF
TGTGCCAGCAGGATGACAGGGGAGAATTATGGCTACACCTTC
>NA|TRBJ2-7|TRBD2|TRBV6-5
CASSSSGYYEQYF
TGTGCCAGCAGTTCTAGCGGGTACTACGAGCAGTACTTC
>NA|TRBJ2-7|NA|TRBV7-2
CASSLGETYEQYF
TGTGCCAGCAGCTTAGGGGAGACCTACGAGCAGTACTTC
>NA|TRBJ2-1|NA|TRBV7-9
CASSPRGTHNEQFF
TGTGCCAGCAGCCCCCGGGGGACCCACAATGAGCAGTTCTTC
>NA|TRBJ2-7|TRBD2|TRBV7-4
CASSFERGNSEQYF
TGTGCCAGCAGCTTTGAGCGGGGTAATTCGGAGCAGTACTTC
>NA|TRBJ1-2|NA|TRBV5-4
CASSLGGSHYTF
TGTGCCAGCAGCTTGGGCGGCAGCCACTACACCTTC
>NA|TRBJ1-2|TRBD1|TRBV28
CASSVGGQGGSYGYTF
TGTGCCAGCAGTGTGGGGGGACAGGGCGGGTCGTATGGCTACACCTTC
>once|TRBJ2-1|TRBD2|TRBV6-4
CASSDSPAGGGNEQFF
TGTGCCAGCAGTGACTCTCCCGCGGGAGGAGGTAATGAGCAGTTCTTC
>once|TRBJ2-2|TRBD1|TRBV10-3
CAISDGTGGTGELFF
TGTGCCATCAGTGACGGGACAGGCGGGACCGGGGAGCTGTTTTTT
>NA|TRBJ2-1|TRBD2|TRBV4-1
CASSQVRIAGVWNEQFF
TGCGCCAGCAGCCAAGTAAGGATAGCGGGAGTGTGGAATGAGCAGTTCTTC
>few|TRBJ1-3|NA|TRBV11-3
CASSLDSRNTIYF
TGTGCCAGCAGCTTGGACAGTAGAAACACCATATATTTT
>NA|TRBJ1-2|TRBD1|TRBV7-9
CASSWTGGANHGYTF
TGTGCCAGCAGCTGGACAGGGGGCGCAAACCATGGCTACACCTTC
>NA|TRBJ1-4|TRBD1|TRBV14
CASSPRQGVEKLFF
TGTGCCAGCAGCCCCCGACAGGGTGTCGAAAAACTGTTTTTT
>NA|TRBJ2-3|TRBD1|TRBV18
CASSPRQGRDTQYF
TGTGCCAGCTCACCACGACAGGGACGGGATACGCAGTATTTT
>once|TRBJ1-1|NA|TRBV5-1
CASSPGAQGSVEAFF
TGCGCCAGCAGCCCGGGCGCTCAGGGATCGGTAGAAGCTTTCTTT
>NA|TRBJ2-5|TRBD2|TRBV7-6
CASSPRPPGLAGGPGETQYF
TGTGCCAGCAGCCCACGCCCCCCAGGCCTAGCGGGAGGGCCAGGAGAGACCCAGTACTTC
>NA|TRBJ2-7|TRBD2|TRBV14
CASSQAIAGLYEQYF
TGTGCCAGCAGCCAAGCAATAGCGGGGCTATACGAGCAGTACTTC
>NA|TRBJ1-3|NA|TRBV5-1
CASSLDNRVSSGNTIYF
TGCGCCAGCAGCTTGGACAACCGGGTGAGCTCTGGAAACACCATATATTTT
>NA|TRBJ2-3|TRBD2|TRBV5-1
CASSSGLDRDTQYF
TGCGCCAGCAGCTCAGGACTAGATCGGGATACGCAGTATTTT
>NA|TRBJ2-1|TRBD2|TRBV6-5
CASRKGLAGIEQFF
TGTGCCAGCAGGAAAGGACTAGCGGGTATTGAGCAGTTCTTC
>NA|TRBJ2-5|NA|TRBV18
CASSPFFIRYQETQYF
TGTGCCAGCTCACCATTTTTCATCCGGTACCAAGAGACCCAGTACTTC
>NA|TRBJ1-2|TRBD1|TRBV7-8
CASSLAGGTGAGYTF
TGTGCCAGCAGCTTAGCGGGGGGGACAGGGGCTGGCTACACCTTC
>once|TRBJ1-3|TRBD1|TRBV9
CASSGRQGVLSGNTIYF
TGTGCCAGCAGCGGAAGACAGGGAGTGCTTTCTGGAAACACCATATATTTT
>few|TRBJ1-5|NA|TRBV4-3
CASSQGIQGQPQHF
TGCGCCAGCAGCCAAGGGATACAGGGCCAGCCCCAGCATTTT
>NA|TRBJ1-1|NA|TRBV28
CASSLGDRWGTEAFF
TGTGCCAGCAGTTTAGGTGACAGGTGGGGCACTGAAGCTTTCTTT
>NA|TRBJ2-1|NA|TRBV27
CARADRTYNEQFF
TGTGCCAGGGCGGACAGAACCTACAATGAGCAGTTCTTC
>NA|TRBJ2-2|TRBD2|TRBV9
CASSAGTSRTGELFF
TGTGCCAGCAGCGCAGGGACTAGCCGAACCGGGGAGCTGTTTTTT
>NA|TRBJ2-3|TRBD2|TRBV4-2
CASSPWTSGGSGGDTQYF
TGTGCCAGCAGCCCCTGGACTAGCGGGGGATCGGGTGGAGATACGCAGTATTTT
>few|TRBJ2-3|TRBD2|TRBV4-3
CASSQDSTSGGVVDTQYF
TGCGCCAGCAGCCAAGACTCGACTTCGGGAGGTGTAGTCGATACGCAGTATTTT
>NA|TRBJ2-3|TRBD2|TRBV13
CASSLGLAGGRTDTQYF
TGTGCCAGCAGCTTAGGTCTAGCGGGAGGCCGCACAGATACGCAGTATTTT
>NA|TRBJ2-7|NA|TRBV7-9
CASSLAETRGTYAYEQYF
TGTGCCAGCAGCTTAGCGGAAACTCGGGGGACCTACGCCTACGAGCAGTACTTC
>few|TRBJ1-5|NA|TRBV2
CASSEVRASNQPQHF
TGTGCCAGCAGTGAAGTCAGGGCTAGCAATCAGCCCCAGCATTTT
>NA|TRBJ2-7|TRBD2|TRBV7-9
CASSSIGRGSYEQYF
TGTGCCAGCAGCTCCATAGGGAGGGGTTCCTACGAGCAGTACTTC
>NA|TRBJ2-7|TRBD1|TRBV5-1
CASSLGAGGYEQYF
TGCGCCAGCAGCTTGGGTGCAGGGGGCTACGAGCAGTACTTC